Shown below are 14 T cell receptor beta chains from a single sample sequenced in a study of blood T cell repertoires in COVID-19. Profiling relied on immunoSEQ multiplex PCR, and the TCRdb table lists in-frame clones only, not all of them. The sample lists fewer than 300,000 clones, around 82% seen once, with about 0.9% in the top ten. Sequencing was done on a sample of peripheral blood. These TCRs come from a human donor with COVID-19, enrolled during active disease. The donor label of this sample is uncertain.

V usage is TRBV7-2 and J usage is TRBJ2-7; 10 bases agree with TRBD1. Germline CDR1 reads SGHTA; CDR2 reads FQGNSA. The CDR3 has 14 amino acids. The V segment lost 3 bases and the J segment 3 bases; nucleotides outside the gene matches: 2. This CDR3 is CASSFRDRGYEQYF. CDR3 nucleotides: TGTGCCAGCAGCTTTAGGGACAGGGGCTACGAGCAGTACTTC.

This rearrangement joins TRBV7-9 to TRBJ1-3, with D maybe TRBD1 (5 bases). Germline assignment: CDR1 SEHNR and CDR2 FQNEAQ (reference sequence). The CDR3 consists of 15 residues. V was cut by 1 base and J by 2 bases, with 9 bases left in between. The CDR3 DNA follows: TGTGCCAGCAGCTTAGTTCAGGGAACTGGAAACACCATATATTTT. This sequence encodes CASSLVQGTGNTIYF.

The chain employs TRBV28 and TRBJ1-1, with D possibly TRBD1 on 6 matching bases. This CDR3 is 16 amino acids long. The germline V gene encodes CDR1 MDHEN and CDR2 SYDVKM. Trimming took off 5 bases at V and 1 base at J, with 17 bases between the two ends. Here the CDR3 DNA reads TGTGCCAGCAGTCCGGGGGGCCTGTTTACGAACACTGAAGCTTTCTTT. This translates into CASSPGGLFTNTEAFF.

The chain has TRBV5-1 and TRBJ1-1; 7 bases are a match to TRBD1. Germline assignment: CDR1 SGHRS and CDR2 YFSETQ. The CDR3 sequence is 15 residues long. Trimming cost V 4 bases and J 3 bases; bases outside gene matches: 9. CDR3 in DNA: TGCGCCAGCAGCCGGGAGGGGGCCCAGGACACTGAAGCTTTCTTT. This sequence encodes CASSREGAQDTEAFF.

V is TRBV2 and J is TRBJ2-7; possible D gene TRBD2, 6 bases. Germline V gene data show CDR1 as SNHLY and CDR2 as FYNNEI. The CDR3 sequence is 14 residues long. V lost 7 bases and J 5 bases, leaving 18 bases between the germline ends. CDR3 sequence (DNA): TGTGCCAGCATCCCCGGGGAGGCCGCACACGAGCAGTACTTC. This sequence encodes CASIPGEAAHEQYF.

The CDR3 reads CASSEVTGTGNTIYF. CDR3 coding DNA: TGCGCCAGCAGCGAAGTTACAGGGACTGGAAACACCATATATTTT. The rearrangement joins TRBV5-1 to TRBJ1-3, with D tentatively TRBD1 (6 bases). V was cut by 4 bases and J by 2 bases, with 13 bases left in between. CDR3 length: 15 amino acids. Germline lookup yields CDR1 SGHRS and CDR2 YFSETQ.

This clone was seen only once. The chain has TRBV18 and TRBJ2-1; 9 bases fit TRBD2. This CDR3 region has 14 residues. Germline V CDR1 and CDR2: KGHSH, LQKENI. Losses at the gene ends were 6 bases for V and 9 bases for J; bases not matched to a gene: 9. CDR3 sequence (DNA): TGTGCCAGCTCTCCCATAGCGGGAGAAGGTGAGCAGTTCTTC. Its protein product is CASSPIAGEGEQFF. Complete variable domain (other parts from reference TRBV18 and TRBJ2-1): NAGVMQNPRHLVRRRGQEARLRCSPMKGHSHVYWYRQLPEEGLKFMVYLQKENIIDESGMPKERFSAEFPKEGPSILRIQQVVRGDSAAYFCASSPIAGEGEQFFGPGTRLTVL.

This clone was picked up one time. The rearrangement joins TRBV11-2 to TRBJ2-1, with 11 nucleotides matching TRBD2. The CDR3 covers 17 residues. Germline-derived CDR1 and CDR2 are SGHAT and FQNNGV. Trimming cost V 6 bases and J 10 bases; bases outside gene matches: 17. In DNA, the CDR3 is TGTGCCAGCAGGCCCGCCTTCGTAACTAGCGGGGGAGGAGAGCAGTTCTTC. As protein: CASRPAFVTSGGGEQFF.

The chain has TRBV6-4 and TRBJ2-1; 8 bases match TRBD2. Germline V gene lookup returns CDR1 MRHNA and CDR2 SNTAGT. The length of the CDR3 is 13 residues. The J segment lost 10 bases and the V segment lost 3 bases, leaving 5 bases of the junction unmatched. Here the CDR3 reads CASSEREDREQFF. The CDR3 bases are TGTGCCAGCAGTGAGCGGGAGGATCGGGAGCAGTTCTTC.

This clone occurred a few times. V usage is TRBV6-5 and J usage is TRBJ2-3; perhaps TRBD2 as D (6 bases). V lost 7 bases and J 4 bases, leaving 12 bases between the germline ends. The V gene's germline CDR1 is MNHEY and CDR2 SVGAGI. CDR3 length: 13 amino acids. The DNA for the CDR3 is TGTGCCAGCACTGGAGGGGCGGCAGATACGCAGTATTTT. Amino acids: CASTGGAADTQYF.

The rearrangement joins TRBV19 to TRBJ1-5, with D possibly TRBD1 on 6 matching bases. Trimming shortened V by 3 bases and J by 6 bases, and 18 bases separated the two germline ends. CDR1 LNHDA and CDR2 SQIVND come from the germline V gene (reference sequence). The CDR3 is made up of 16 amino acids. CDR3 sequence (DNA): TGTGCCAGTAGTATGGGAAGGCATGGGGGCGGTCAGCCCCAGCATTTT. Amino acid sequence: CASSMGRHGGGQPQHF.

The chain joins TRBV24-1 to TRBJ2-5, with unresolved D. CDR1 and CDR2 (germline): KGHDR, SFDVKD. Deletions cut 5 bases from V and 0 bases from J, with 12 bases between. The CDR3 spans 15 residues. CDR3 amino acids: CATSGSRRNQETQYF. The CDR3 DNA reads as TGTGCCACCAGTGGGAGTCGACGGAACCAAGAGACCCAGTACTTC.

This rearrangement joins TRBV7-2 to TRBJ1-2; 9 bases match TRBD1. Germline CDR1 SGHTA, CDR2 FQGNSA. The length of the CDR3 is 16 residues. V lost 1 base and J lost 2; bases outside the gene matches: 5. CDR3 bases: TGTGCCAGCAGCTTAGACACAGGACAGGGGAACTATGGCTACACCTTC. Its translation: CASSLDTGQGNYGYTF.

V gene TRBV5-1 combines with J gene TRBJ1-4; a weak D match, TRBD1 (6 bases). The CDR3 covers 16 residues. V dropped 0 bases and J dropped 3 bases, with 12 bases sitting between them. Germline V gives CDR1 SGHRS, CDR2 YFSETQ. The CDR3 nucleotides read TGCGCCAGCAGCTTGGATGCGACAGGAGCTAATGAAAAACTGTTTTTT. It codes for CASSLDATGANEKLFF.